The present TCR beta chain was sequenced within a study of CD8 T cells in ankylosing spondylitis. By quantitative 5'-RACE with molecular barcodes, the TCR beta libraries were made. TCRdb fed the 5' RACE reads into MiXCR, producing one record per CDR3 protein. The profile shows 800,000 to 900,000 distinct CDR3 sequences, over 9.5% of them singletons. General study findings and limits: Certain motif variants had earlier appeared in reactive arthritis synovial fluid and blood. Matched synovial fluid from ankylosing spondylitis patients was reported to be enriched for disease-linked clones. Among TCR beta sequences, a motif of roughly 8 highly homologous variants appeared characteristic of ankylosing spondylitis blood. CD8+ cells made up the disease-linked clones, which were relatively rare in peripheral blood.

This CDR3 has 12 amino acids. Trimming left V 6 bases short and J 0 bases short, with 4 bases between. Germline-derived CDR1 and CDR2 are MGHDK and SYGVNS. This clonotype was seen repeatedly, ten times or more. The antigen is not known. J is TRBJ2-3 and V is TRBV25-1; D gene ambiguous. The sample taken for sequencing was blood, either unsorted or a sorted T cell fraction (not recorded which). This sequence was found in a male donor with ankylosing spondylitis. The CDR3 protein is CASSGSTDTQYF. CDR3 in DNA: TGTGCCAGCAGCGGCAGCACAGATACGCAGTATTTT.